This T cell receptor beta chain appears in the sequencing data of a study of T cell responses to AZD1222 COVID-19 vaccine. Points on this clone: The antigen is not known.

V shed 5 bases and J shed 2 bases, with 9 bases lying between them. The CDR3 is 13 amino acids. The germline gives CDR1 SGHNT, CDR2 YENEEA. Measured with immunoSEQ multiplex PCR; TCRdb has only the in-frame clones, and not every one. This sample has 120,000 or so clones, with around 92% found just once. Study conclusions and caveats: Females made up more of the donors, who were largely white British, and clonal diversity may have come out too low. Spike-specific TCR depth and breadth grew after two AZD1222 doses. All repertoire sampling was performed exclusively after the peak T cell response.

This TCR was sampled from an adult who received the AZD1222 COVID-19 vaccine. The chain combines TRBV11-3 with TRBJ1-1, with unresolved D. Sequences were derived from peripheral blood, sampled 28 days after the second AZD1222 dose. The CDR3 sequence is CASSVRGNTEAFF. CDR3 bases: TGTGCCAGCAGCGTCCGGGGAAACACTGAAGCTTTCTTT.